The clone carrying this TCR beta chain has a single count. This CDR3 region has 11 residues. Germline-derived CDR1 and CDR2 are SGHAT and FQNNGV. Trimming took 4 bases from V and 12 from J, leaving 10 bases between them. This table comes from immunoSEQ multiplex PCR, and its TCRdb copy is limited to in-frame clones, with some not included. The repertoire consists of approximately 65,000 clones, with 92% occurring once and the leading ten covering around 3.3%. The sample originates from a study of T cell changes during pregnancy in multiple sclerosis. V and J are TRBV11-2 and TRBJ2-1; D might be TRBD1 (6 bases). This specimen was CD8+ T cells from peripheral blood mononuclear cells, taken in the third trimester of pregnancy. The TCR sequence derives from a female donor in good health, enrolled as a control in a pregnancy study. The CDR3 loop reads CASSWGRGQFF. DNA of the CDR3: TGTGCCAGCAGCTGGGGCAGGGGGCAGTTCTTC.